The 29 T cell receptor beta chains listed next were all sequenced from one sample in a study of blood T cell repertoires in COVID-19. The table came from immunoSEQ multiplex PCR; TCRdb's copy has only in-frame clones and leaves some out. The data hold a few hundred thousand clones, with less than 90% observed a single time. The specimen was peripheral blood. Receptors were obtained from a man aged 55-75 years who had recovered from COVID-19.

The genes are TRBV5-1 and TRBJ1-2, with D possibly TRBD1 on 6 matching bases. V lost 2 bases to trimming and J lost 0 bases, with 17 bases between them. Germline V gives CDR1 SGHRS, CDR2 YFSETQ. The CDR3 totals 17 residues. CDR3 coding DNA: TGCGCCAGCAGCTTAAGTATCCAGGGGATAACTAACTATGGCTACACCTTC. Protein product: CASSLSIQGITNYGYTF.

The chain has TRBV11-2 and TRBJ2-7, with a tentative D call TRBD1 (5 bases). The ends were cut back, 5 bases at V and 6 bases at J, with 14 bases in the middle. CDR1 is SGHAT and CDR2 is FQNNGV in the germline V gene. This CDR3 is built from 13 residues. CDR3 DNA: TGTGCCAGCAGCACCGCCTCAAGGGGCGAGCAGTACTTC. Translation gives CASSTASRGEQYF.

This clone was recorded only once. This chain links TRBV15 with TRBJ2-2, with unresolved D. The V gene lost 1 base and the J gene lost 1 base, with 13 bases spanning the gap. The CDR3 spans 17 residues. The germline gives CDR1 LNHNV, CDR2 YYDKDF (reference sequence). CDR3 residues: CATSRGGLIVNTGELFF. CDR3 bases: TGTGCCACCAGCAGAGGAGGTTTGATTGTGAACACCGGGGAGCTGTTTTTT.

The V and J genes are TRBV6-1 and TRBJ2-1; TRBD1 aligns across 11 bases. J gave up 4 bases and V 2 bases, and 4 bases lay outside the gene matches. CDR1 and CDR2 from the germline V gene are MNHNS and SASEGT. The CDR3 has 16 amino acids. CDR3 DNA: TGTGCCAGCAGTGAAACCGGGACAGGGGGGTACAATGAGCAGTTCTTC. Residues: CASSETGTGGYNEQFF.

V is TRBV6-1 and J is TRBJ2-7, with D possibly matching TRBD1 (6 bases). Germline CDR1 reads MNHNS; CDR2 reads SASEGT. The CDR3 contains 15 residues. Between the trimmed V and J ends, which lost 2 bases and 2 bases, there was a span of 13 bases. The chain's CDR3 is CASSENPGHTYEQYF. DNA of the CDR3: TGTGCCAGCAGTGAAAATCCGGGACACACCTACGAGCAGTACTTC.

The J gene is TRBJ2-1, the V gene TRBV14; TRBD2 is a possible D gene (6 bases). Germline V gene lookup returns CDR1 SGHDN and CDR2 FVKESK. With 1 base removed from V and 3 bases from J, the gap between germline ends came to 10 bases. The CDR3 totals 15 residues. CDR3 sequence reads: CASSQAGTGYNEQFF. The DNA for the CDR3 is TGTGCCAGCAGCCAAGCTGGGACTGGCTACAATGAGCAGTTCTTC.

The rearrangement links TRBV19 to TRBJ2-7, with TRBD1 identical over 8 bases. Germline V gene data show CDR1 as LNHDA and CDR2 as SQIVND (reference sequence). Germline trimming cut 5 bases from V and 0 bases from J; bases unmatched to any gene: 6. CDR3 length: 15 residues. The CDR3 here is CASSAGTGTSYEQYF. The CDR3 region has the DNA TGTGCCAGTAGTGCCGGGACAGGAACCTCCTACGAGCAGTACTTC.

The rearrangement links TRBV7-3 to TRBJ2-3; perhaps TRBD2 as D (6 bases). Trimming shortened V by 1 base and J by 6 bases, and 14 bases separated the two germline ends. Germline V CDR1 and CDR2: SGHTA, FQGTGA. The CDR3 length is 15 residues. The CDR3 bases are TGTGCCAGCAGCTTAAGGAGGGACGGGTTGGATACGCAGTATTTT. The encoded protein is CASSLRRDGLDTQYF.

This chain links TRBV6-1 with TRBJ2-7, with 10 nucleotides matching TRBD2. V lost 4 bases to trimming and J lost 1 base; unmatched junction nucleotides: 10. The germline V gene has CDR1 MNHNS and CDR2 SASEGT. This CDR3 has 17 residues. The CDR3 reads CASSAGSGGAWSYEQYF. CDR3 sequence (DNA): TGTGCCAGCAGTGCCGGAAGCGGGGGGGCCTGGTCCTACGAGCAGTACTTC.

This chain joins TRBV19 and TRBJ2-1; D is possibly TRBD1 (7 bases). The CDR3 totals 19 residues. Germline V lookup: CDR1 LNHDA, CDR2 SQIVND (reference sequence). Trimming removed 5 bases from V and 7 bases from J, with 30 bases in between. The CDR3 sequence: CASSPRQGTGTRTLNEQFF. The CDR3, as DNA: TGTGCCAGTAGTCCGCGACAGGGAACCGGGACTCGAACTTTGAATGAGCAGTTCTTC.

The V and J genes are TRBV12-3 or TRBV12-4 and TRBJ1-4, with no clear D. V lost 6 bases and J 8 bases, leaving 10 bases between the germline ends. CDR3 length equals 12 residues. CDR3 protein: CASSTSFEKLFF. In DNA, the CDR3 is TGTGCCAGCAGCACGAGTTTCGAAAAACTGTTTTTT.

The genes are TRBV27 and TRBJ2-7; weak D call: TRBD1 (5 bases). The CDR3 consists of 14 residues. V gave up 11 bases and J gave up 2 bases, with 19 bases separating them. Germline V CDR1 and CDR2: MNHEY, SMNVEV (reference sequence). The CDR3 here is CAARPGRAAYEQYF. The CDR3, as DNA: TGTGCCGCCCGCCCGGGCAGGGCGGCCTACGAGCAGTACTTC.

A single count supports this clone. This chain connects TRBV3-1 (or the pseudogene TRBV3-2) to TRBJ1-3, with TRBD1 identical over 7 bases. The germline CDR1 and CDR2 sequences are LGHDT and YNNKEL (reference sequence). The V and J ends lost 2 bases and 0 bases, in that order; junction bases with no gene match: 13. The CDR3 sequence is 19 residues long. CDR3 sequence: CASSQSFPGQFSSGNTIYF. The CDR3 DNA reads TGTGCCAGCAGCCAATCCTTTCCGGGACAGTTTTCCTCTGGAAACACCATATATTTT.

The rearrangement joins TRBV27 to TRBJ1-5; 10 nucleotides match TRBD1. CDR1 is MNHEY and CDR2 is SMNVEV in the germline V gene (reference sequence). This CDR3 is built from 16 residues. With 1 base clipped from V and 5 bases from J, the junction kept 5 bases outside the gene matches. The CDR3 loop is CASSLLGTGVYQPQHF. In DNA form, the CDR3 reads TGTGCCAGCAGTTTATTGGGGACAGGGGTTTATCAGCCCCAGCATTTT.

The J gene is TRBJ1-2, the V gene TRBV19; 10 bases are shared with TRBD1. The CDR3 consists of 13 residues. J was trimmed by 6 bases and V by 4 bases; bases with no gene match: 2. Germline-derived CDR1 and CDR2 are LNHDA and SQIVND (reference sequence). This CDR3 reads CASSTTGGDGYTF. The DNA of the CDR3 is TGTGCCAGTAGTACGACAGGGGGCGATGGCTACACCTTC.

The chain carries TRBV3-1 (or the pseudogene TRBV3-2) and TRBJ1-6, with D perhaps matching TRBD1 (5 bases). V was cut by 0 bases and J by 8 bases, with 14 bases left in between. The CDR3 sequence is 16 residues long. Germline V gene sequence: CDR1 LGHDT, CDR2 YNNKEL (reference sequence). CDR3 sequence: CASSQDRGGRYSPLHF. CDR3 coding DNA: TGTGCCAGCAGCCAAGATCGGGGGGGTAGGTATTCACCCCTCCACTTT.

The chain joins TRBV19 to TRBJ2-3, with 8 bases aligning to TRBD2. J gave up 4 bases and V 10 bases, and 13 bases lay outside the gene matches. Germline V CDR1 and CDR2: LNHDA, SQIVND (reference sequence). The CDR3 length is 15 residues. DNA of the CDR3: TGTGCCACCCAGGATACGGGGGGGCTCCCAGATACGCAGTATTTT. This codes for CATQDTGGLPDTQYF.

The J gene is TRBJ2-7, the V gene TRBV5-1; D may be TRBD2 (6 bases). The V and J ends lost 4 bases and 0 bases respectively, with 11 bases between them. From germline, CDR1 is SGHRS and CDR2 YFSETQ. This CDR3 spans 14 amino acids. The CDR3 DNA reads TGCGCCAGCAGCCTGGGACTTTACTCCTACGAGCAGTACTTC. Its protein is CASSLGLYSYEQYF. Full variable domain (rest looked up from reference TRBV5-1 and TRBJ2-7): KAGVTQTPRYLIKTRGQQVTLSCSPISGHRSVSWYQQTPGQGLQFLFEYFSETQRNKGNFPGRFSGRQFSNSRSEMNVSTLELGDSALYLCASSLGLYSYEQYFGPGTRLTVT.

The V gene is TRBV19, the J gene TRBJ1-5; D is unresolved. The V gene lost 0 bases and the J gene lost 5 bases, with 8 bases spanning the gap. Germline V gene lookup returns CDR1 LNHDA and CDR2 SQIVND (reference sequence). The CDR3 runs to 14 residues. The CDR3 nucleotides read TGTGCCAGTAGTATAGATCTAACTCATCAGCCCCAGCATTTT. As protein: CASSIDLTHQPQHF.

The V call is TRBV6-5, the J call TRBJ1-2, with TRBD1 as a possible D gene (6 bases). Deletions cut 2 bases from V and 7 bases from J, with 8 bases between. The CDR3 length is 12 residues. In germline, CDR1 is MNHEY, CDR2 SVGAGI. CDR3 region: CASSYRGGGYTF. The CDR3 DNA reads as TGTGCCAGCAGTTACAGGGGGGGTGGCTACACCTTC.

The rearrangement links TRBV7-9 to TRBJ2-2, with TRBD2 matching 10 bases. This CDR3 is built from 15 residues. V lost 5 bases, J lost 6 bases, and 6 bases stayed unmatched. The germline gives CDR1 SEHNR, CDR2 FQNEAQ (reference sequence). CDR3 sequence (DNA): TGTGCCAGCAGCCGGACTAGCGGAAATCCCGGGGAGCTGTTTTTT. The encoded protein is CASSRTSGNPGELFF.

The chain is built from TRBV7-8 and TRBJ2-3; TRBD1 matches at 11 bases. Trimming at V came to 5 bases and at J to 5 bases, leaving 9 bases not matched to a gene. Per germline, CDR1 SGHVS and CDR2 FQNEAQ. The CDR3 has 16 amino acids. CDR3 region: CASSTGQGALLDTQYF. For the CDR3, the DNA is TGTGCCAGCAGCACCGGACAGGGGGCGTTATTAGATACGCAGTATTTT.

CDR3 region: CASSSGGGSYEQYF. DNA of the CDR3: TGCGCCAGCAGTAGCGGGGGTGGATCCTACGAGCAGTACTTC. The chain carries TRBV5-1 and TRBJ2-7; 9 bases are a match to TRBD2. V lost 5 bases and J lost 1; bases outside the gene matches: 4. This CDR3 has 14 amino acids. Germline V gene lookup returns CDR1 SGHRS and CDR2 YFSETQ. Full variable domain (rest looked up from reference TRBV5-1 and TRBJ2-7): KAGVTQTPRYLIKTRGQQVTLSCSPISGHRSVSWYQQTPGQGLQFLFEYFSETQRNKGNFPGRFSGRQFSNSRSEMNVSTLELGDSALYLCASSSGGGSYEQYFGPGTRLTVT.

The chain employs TRBV10-3 and TRBJ1-1; 7 positions agree with TRBD1. Looked up from germline, CDR1 is ENHRY and CDR2 is SYGVKD. The trim removed 4 bases at V and 6 bases at J, leaving 8 bases unmatched. CDR3 length: 14 amino acids. Here the CDR3 reads CAISVGDRSSEAFF. The CDR3 nucleotides read TGTGCCATCAGTGTAGGGGACAGATCTTCTGAAGCTTTCTTT.

This rearrangement joins TRBV5-1 to TRBJ2-7; D might be TRBD2 (5 bases). CDR1 and CDR2 (germline): SGHRS, YFSETQ. With 4 bases removed from V and 0 bases from J, the gap between germline ends came to 14 bases. The CDR3 sequence is 15 residues long. In nucleotides, the CDR3 is TGCGCCAGCAGCCCTGGACTGAGCTTCTCCTACGAGCAGTACTTC. Encoded protein: CASSPGLSFSYEQYF.

V gene TRBV18 combines with J gene TRBJ1-6, with D uncertain. CDR3 length: 13 amino acids. The germline V gene has CDR1 KGHSH and CDR2 LQKENI. Trimming shortened V by 3 bases and J by 7 bases, and 7 bases separated the two germline ends. CDR3 sequence: CASSPEKNSPLHF. DNA of the CDR3: TGTGCCAGCTCACCGGAGAAAAATTCACCCCTCCACTTT.

The chain links TRBV3-1 (or the pseudogene TRBV3-2) to TRBJ1-2; D unresolved. The CDR3 is 14 residues long. Trimming cost V 1 base and J 7 bases, with 13 bases left between them. Germline CDR1 is LGHDT and CDR2 is YNNKEL (reference sequence). The CDR3 coding sequence is TGTGCCAGCAGCCAAGTTGCCGGGGTGGGTGGCTACACCTTC. Protein: CASSQVAGVGGYTF.

This rearrangement joins TRBV2 to TRBJ2-5; D not resolved. Trimming left V 8 bases short and J 0 bases short, with 7 bases between. The CDR3 length is 12 residues. Germline values: CDR1 SNHLY, CDR2 FYNNEI. The CDR3 protein is CASRRDQETQYF. The CDR3 region has the DNA TGTGCCAGCCGAAGAGACCAAGAGACCCAGTACTTC.

The rearrangement links TRBV5-4 to TRBJ2-7; D is undetermined. The V end lost 4 bases, the J end lost 0 bases, and 8 bases lay between the germline ends. Germline lookup yields CDR1 SGHNT and CDR2 YYREEE (reference sequence). This CDR3 contains 13 residues. The CDR3 reads CASSPTDSYEQYF. DNA for the CDR3: TGTGCCAGCAGCCCCACAGACTCCTACGAGCAGTACTTC.